This TCR beta chain was identified in a study of OX40 agonist ivuxolimab in advanced cancers. CDR1 is MNHNY and CDR2 is SVGAGI in the germline V gene (reference sequence). This CDR3 is built from 11 residues. The V end was cut by 5 bases, the J end by 11 bases, with 11 bases between. Some clones are missing from TCRdb's copy, which holds only in-frame ones; the method was immunoSEQ multiplex PCR. Seen here are more than 65,000 clones, about 88% observed once, and the top ten hold 0.65% to 0.9%. The chain has TRBV6-6 and TRBJ2-3; a weak D match, TRBD2 (5 bases). The source was CD4+ or CD8+ T cells sorted from blood, collected in a trial of the OX40 agonist ivuxolimab. The receptor comes from an adult with an advanced solid tumor such as melanoma, head and neck, liver or kidney cancer. The CDR3 DNA is TGTGCCAGCAGTACGGCCGGGAAGCAGTATTTT. Its protein is CASSTAGKQYF.